The rows below give T cell receptor beta chains drawn from one sample of a study of control samples from healthy donors and cancer patients. Profiling relied on immunoSEQ multiplex PCR, and the TCRdb table lists in-frame clones only, not all of them. Among roughly 370,000 clones listed, around 90% were seen once. The sample was PBMCs. The receptors were sampled from a man aged 40-49 years with head and neck cancer. Both conserved end residues are part of each CDR3. The order of the fields is D gene, clone size, CDR3 length, V gene, J gene, CDR3 DNA, CDR3 protein. The D gene is left open where the match is weak. Some rows have no size entry. The others give once, few or many, or a class for an expanded clone.

D: NA
size: NA
length: 11
V: TRBV10-3
J: TRBJ2-7
DNA: TGTGCCATCAGTGAAGGCTACGAGCAGTACTTC
CDR3: CAISEGYEQYF

D: NA
size: once
length: 19
V: TRBV4-1
J: TRBJ1-6
DNA: TGCGCCAGCAGCCAAGATGCGGTGGGAGACGGATCCTATAATTCACCCCTCCACTTT
CDR3: CASSQDAVGDGSYNSPLHF

D: NA
size: once
length: 12
V: TRBV10-1
J: TRBJ2-7
DNA: TGCGCCAGCAGTGGGGACTCCTACGAGCAGTACTTC
CDR3: CASSGDSYEQYF

D: TRBD2
size: once
length: 16
V: TRBV2
J: TRBJ2-7
DNA: TGTGCCAGCAGACCCCCAGCGGCGGGGGGTGTCTACGAGCAGTACTTC
CDR3: CASRPPAAGGVYEQYF

D: TRBD1
size: once
length: 15
V: TRBV6-5
J: TRBJ2-7
DNA: TGTGCCAGCAGTTCCTTGGGACAGGGAGCGTTTGAGCAGTACTTC
CDR3: CASSSLGQGAFEQYF

D: NA
size: NA
length: 14
V: TRBV9
J: TRBJ2-7
DNA: TGTGCCAGCAGCGCGGGACCGGGAACCTACGAGCAGTACTTC
CDR3: CASSAGPGTYEQYF

D: NA
size: NA
length: 14
V: TRBV3-1/TRBV3-2
J: TRBJ2-5
DNA: TGTGCCAGCAGCCAAGGCAGGACCCAAGAGACCCAGTACTTC
CDR3: CASSQGRTQETQYF

D: TRBD1
size: NA
length: 16
V: TRBV4-1
J: TRBJ1-1
DNA: TGCGCCAGCAGCCTAGGCCCCGGGACAGTCTCTCAAGCGGCTTTCTTT
CDR3: CASSLGPGTVSQAAFF

D: NA
size: NA
length: 14
V: TRBV4-2
J: TRBJ2-7
DNA: TGTGCCAGCAGCCAAGACCCCCCACTGATGGAGCAGTACTTC
CDR3: CASSQDPPLMEQYF

D: NA
size: NA
length: 15
V: TRBV4-1
J: TRBJ2-1
DNA: TGCGCCAGCAGCCAAGTCCAGGGATTTGGCAATGAGCAGTTCTTC
CDR3: CASSQVQGFGNEQFF

D: NA
size: few
length: 15
V: TRBV3-1/TRBV3-2
J: TRBJ2-5
DNA: TGTGCCAGCAGCCTTAGGACCCCATCGGGGGAGACCCAGTACTTC
CDR3: CASSLRTPSGETQYF

D: NA
size: NA
length: 16
V: TRBV5-6
J: TRBJ1-4
DNA: TGTGCCAGCAGCAACTACTTACAGGGTGGTGGAGAAAAACTGTTTTTT
CDR3: CASSNYLQGGGEKLFF

D: NA
size: NA
length: 14
V: TRBV5-5
J: TRBJ1-1
DNA: TGTGCCAGCAGCGCAAGGGAAGCGTTCACTGAAGCTTTCTTT
CDR3: CASSAREAFTEAFF

D: TRBD2
size: NA
length: 15
V: TRBV3-1/TRBV3-2
J: TRBJ2-5
DNA: TGTGCCAGCAGACTAGCGGGGGCCTTCCAAGAGACCCAGTACTTC
CDR3: CASRLAGAFQETQYF

D: TRBD1
size: NA
length: 16
V: TRBV24-1
J: TRBJ2-1
DNA: TGTGCCACCAGTGATTCGGGACAGGGTCCAAACAATGAGCAGTTCTTC
CDR3: CATSDSGQGPNNEQFF

D: TRBD1
size: NA
length: 15
V: TRBV11-1
J: TRBJ2-1
DNA: TGTGCCAGCAGCTTGGACGGGACAGGGTCCGATGAGCAGTTCTTC
CDR3: CASSLDGTGSDEQFF

D: NA
size: NA
length: 17
V: TRBV19
J: TRBJ2-6
DNA: TGTGCCAGTAGTGTAGACAGATCGAACTCTGGGGCCAACGTCCTGACTTTC
CDR3: CASSVDRSNSGANVLTF

D: TRBD2
size: NA
length: 15
V: TRBV10-1
J: TRBJ2-2
DNA: TGCGCCAGCAGTGGACTAGCGGGAGGGGCCGGGGAGCTGTTTTTT
CDR3: CASSGLAGGAGELFF

D: TRBD2
size: NA
length: 15
V: TRBV2
J: TRBJ2-3
DNA: TGTGCCAGCAGCGGACTAGCGGGAGTAGGTGATACGCAGTATTTT
CDR3: CASSGLAGVGDTQYF

D: NA
size: few
length: 13
V: TRBV14
J: TRBJ1-1
DNA: TGTGCCAGCAGCGGACAGAAGAACACTGAAGCTTTCTTT
CDR3: CASSGQKNTEAFF

D: NA
size: once
length: 15
V: TRBV6-5
J: TRBJ1-2
DNA: TGTGCCAGCAGTTATGGGCCGACAGTTAACTATGGCTACACCTTC
CDR3: CASSYGPTVNYGYTF

D: TRBD2
size: NA
length: 16
V: TRBV27
J: TRBJ2-1
DNA: TGTGCCAGCAGTTTACTAGCGGGAGCGATGAACAATGAGCAGTTCTTC
CDR3: CASSLLAGAMNNEQFF

D: TRBD1
size: NA
length: 18
V: TRBV5-1
J: TRBJ1-6
DNA: TGCGCCAGCAGCTTGGTCACTGGTGGGCAGGGGGCTAATTCACCCCTCCACTTT
CDR3: CASSLVTGGQGANSPLHF

D: NA
size: NA
length: 14
V: TRBV28
J: TRBJ2-7
DNA: TGTGCCAGCAGTACATACAGGGCCCAGGACGAGCAGTACTTC
CDR3: CASSTYRAQDEQYF

D: NA
size: NA
length: 18
V: TRBV28
J: TRBJ2-6
DNA: TGTGCCAGCAGTTTCAGGACCCCCCCCAGCTCTGGGGCCAACGTCCTGACTTTC
CDR3: CASSFRTPPSSGANVLTF

D: NA
size: once
length: 14
V: TRBV5-6
J: TRBJ2-7
DNA: TGTGCCAGCAGCTTGAAGGGTATAAGTTACGAGCAGTACTTC
CDR3: CASSLKGISYEQYF

D: NA
size: once
length: 18
V: TRBV9
J: TRBJ1-1
DNA: TGTGCCAGCAGCGGAAGGGTGGGTACCCCCTCCATGAACACTGAAGCTTTCTTT
CDR3: CASSGRVGTPSMNTEAFF

D: NA
size: few
length: 15
V: TRBV27
J: TRBJ2-1
DNA: TGTGCCAGCGGGGAGCGGCAAAGCTCCTACAATGAGCAGTTCTTC
CDR3: CASGERQSSYNEQFF

D: TRBD1
size: NA
length: 14
V: TRBV4-1
J: TRBJ2-7
DNA: TGCGCCAGCAGCCGCACAGGGGCGCCTTACGAGCAGTACTTC
CDR3: CASSRTGAPYEQYF

D: TRBD2
size: NA
length: 17
V: TRBV9
J: TRBJ2-1
DNA: TGTGCCAGCAGCCCCTCGGGGATAGCGGGGTATTACAATGAGCAGTTCTTC
CDR3: CASSPSGIAGYYNEQFF

D: NA
size: NA
length: 15
V: TRBV7-3
J: TRBJ2-1
DNA: TGTGCCAGCAGCTTAATGAGGGGGTCCTACAATGAGCAGTTCTTC
CDR3: CASSLMRGSYNEQFF

D: NA
size: NA
length: 13
V: TRBV7-3
J: TRBJ1-2
DNA: TGTGCCAGCAGCTTAAATTCCCGCTATGGCTACACCTTC
CDR3: CASSLNSRYGYTF

D: NA
size: once
length: 15
V: TRBV3-1/TRBV3-2
J: TRBJ1-2
DNA: TGTGCCAGCAGCCAAGATCAAAGGAGCCTCTATGGCTACACCTTC
CDR3: CASSQDQRSLYGYTF

D: TRBD1
size: NA
length: 17
V: TRBV7-9
J: TRBJ1-2
DNA: TGTGCCAGCAGCTGGGGGACAGGGGGCGTCTCTGGCTATGGCTACATCTTC
CDR3: CASSWGTGGVSGYGYIF

D: NA
size: NA
length: 14
V: TRBV28
J: TRBJ2-1
DNA: TGTGCCAGCAGTTCCCCGCGGGGTTACAATGAGCAGTTCTTC
CDR3: CASSSPRGYNEQFF

D: TRBD2
size: NA
length: 17
V: TRBV7-3
J: TRBJ2-3
DNA: TGTGCCAGCAGCTCCCGGACTAGCGGGGGGCGAACAGATACGCAGTATTTT
CDR3: CASSSRTSGGRTDTQYF

D: NA
size: NA
length: 18
V: TRBV3-1/TRBV3-2
J: TRBJ1-5
DNA: TGTGCCAGCAGCGTAGGGCTAGGGGGGTTAGGTAAGAATCAGCCCCAGCATTTT
CDR3: CASSVGLGGLGKNQPQHF

D: NA
size: NA
length: 15
V: TRBV11-2
J: TRBJ2-1
DNA: TGTGCCAGCAGCTTAATCAGGGCTACCTACAATGAGCAGTTCTTC
CDR3: CASSLIRATYNEQFF

D: TRBD2
size: once
length: 16
V: TRBV29-1
J: TRBJ2-3
DNA: TGCAGCGCTAGCCGGGGGGGGGCCTGGAGCACAGATACGCAGTATTTT
CDR3: CSASRGGAWSTDTQYF

D: TRBD1
size: NA
length: 13
V: TRBV19
J: TRBJ2-5
DNA: TGTGCCAGTAGTATCGTCAGGGGGGAGACCCAGTACTTC
CDR3: CASSIVRGETQYF

D: TRBD1
size: NA
length: 17
V: TRBV11-2
J: TRBJ2-7
DNA: TGTGCCAGCAGTTCAAGGGATTCCCGGGACAGGGTTTACGAGCAGTACTTC
CDR3: CASSSRDSRDRVYEQYF

D: NA
size: NA
length: 15
V: TRBV3-1/TRBV3-2
J: TRBJ1-5
DNA: TGTGCCAGCAGCCAAGGGTCGGCGGAAAATCAGCCCCAGCATTTT
CDR3: CASSQGSAENQPQHF

D: TRBD1
size: NA
length: 14
V: TRBV16
J: TRBJ2-7
DNA: TGTGCCAGCAGCACTCGGGGACAGGGCTACGAGCAGTACTTC
CDR3: CASSTRGQGYEQYF

D: NA
size: NA
length: 17
V: TRBV27
J: TRBJ1-6
DNA: TGTGCCAGCAGTTTAGTCCCCTCGAGCTCCTATAATTCACCCCTCCACTTT
CDR3: CASSLVPSSSYNSPLHF

D: TRBD1
size: NA
length: 15
V: TRBV30
J: TRBJ2-3
DNA: TGTGCCTGGAGTGTAGGGGACAGTGACACAGATACGCAGTATTTT
CDR3: CAWSVGDSDTDTQYF

D: NA
size: NA
length: 15
V: TRBV11-2
J: TRBJ2-7
DNA: TGTGCCAGCAGCTTTGGTGGTAGCGGAACCTACGAGCAGTACTTC
CDR3: CASSFGGSGTYEQYF

D: TRBD1
size: NA
length: 13
V: TRBV12-3/TRBV12-4
J: TRBJ1-2
DNA: TGTGCCAGCAGTGGACAGGGAGCCTATGGCTACACCTTC
CDR3: CASSGQGAYGYTF

D: NA
size: NA
length: 12
V: TRBV5-1
J: TRBJ1-1
DNA: TGCGCCAGCAGCGGTATCAACACTGAAGCTTTCTTT
CDR3: CASSGINTEAFF

D: NA
size: NA
length: 13
V: TRBV7-9
J: TRBJ2-7
DNA: TGTGCCAGCAGCACTGACAGTACCTACGAGCAGTACTTC
CDR3: CASSTDSTYEQYF

D: TRBD1
size: NA
length: 16
V: TRBV18
J: TRBJ1-1
DNA: TGTGCCAGCTCACCCGGGGGGACAGGGTGGATCACTGAAGCTTTCTTT
CDR3: CASSPGGTGWITEAFF

D: NA
size: few
length: 16
V: TRBV3-1/TRBV3-2
J: TRBJ1-3
DNA: TGTGCCAGCAGCCAGACATACGATAGCTCTGGAAACACCATATATTTT
CDR3: CASSQTYDSSGNTIYF

D: TRBD1
size: NA
length: 14
V: TRBV29-1
J: TRBJ2-1
DNA: TGCAGCGTTGAAGATCAGGGACAGGGAACTGAGCAGTTCTTC
CDR3: CSVEDQGQGTEQFF

D: TRBD1
size: NA
length: 14
V: TRBV19
J: TRBJ2-3
DNA: TGTGCCAGTAGTATTCAGGGGGCGGCAGATACGCAGTATTTT
CDR3: CASSIQGAADTQYF